The rows below give T cell receptor beta chains drawn from one sample of a study of early T cells in non-severe SARS-CoV-2 infection. TCRdb re-analysed the 5' RACE reads in MiXCR, keeping a single row per CDR3 protein. This repertoire shows tens of thousands of distinct CDR3 sequences, 11% to 15% found once; its top ten account for 9.5% to 13%. The sequenced material came from whole blood. The source of these receptors is an adult who was a healthcare worker with PCR-confirmed SARS-CoV-2 infection or an uninfected control (not recorded which). Each CDR3 is given without its conserved first and last residue. The D gene is left open where the match is weak.

cdr3_aa d_call j_call v_call
ASSVAGGRNEQF TRBD2 TRBJ2-1 TRBV6-4
ASSPGDERDEKLF . TRBJ1-4 TRBV7-2
SGTTRVQETQY . TRBJ2-5 TRBV29-1
ASSMQGAINQPQH TRBD1 TRBJ1-5 TRBV19
ASSLQGEKLF . TRBJ1-4 TRBV5-6
ASSFSTGRTGELF . TRBJ2-2 TRBV11-1
ASSQDSAEGNTIY . TRBJ1-3 TRBV3-1
ASSKQVPQETQY . TRBJ2-5 TRBV5-5
SVAVSGGYTGELF TRBD2 TRBJ2-2 TRBV29-1
ASSSIGVVTEAF . TRBJ1-1 TRBV28
ASSLATSGNQPQH . TRBJ1-5 TRBV12-3/TRBV12-4
SARVSGGANEQF TRBD2 TRBJ2-1 TRBV20-1
ASSNQETQY . TRBJ2-5 TRBV18
ASIQDRSFGESTEAF . TRBJ1-1 TRBV12-3/TRBV12-4
ASSIRGKVTDTQY . TRBJ2-3 TRBV19
ASRNIETQY . TRBJ2-5 TRBV6-6
SVAGPYEQY . TRBJ2-7 TRBV29-1